The 8 T cell receptor beta chains below come from one sample, sequenced in a study of T cells in Graves' hyperthyroidism and ophthalmopathy. What was amplified from RNA transcripts were TCR beta CDR3 regions. The TCR CDR3 first-round RT-PCR relied on the HTBI primer set. TCRdb reanalysed the multiplex PCR reads using MiXCR and keeps one entry per CDR3 protein. The data show about 250,000 distinct CDR3 sequences, with approximately 23% seen just once and approximately 35% held by the top ten. The sample consisted of blood. These receptors all come from a woman between 40 and 50 years old with Graves' ophthalmopathy.

Concerning this clonotype: The missing conserved phenylalanine or tryptophan at the end of this CDR3 makes a read error likely. V usage is TRBV27 and J usage is TRBJ1-5, with 11 positions matching TRBD1. V shed 6 bases, J shed 7 bases, and the junction held 8 bases outside the gene matches. CDR1 is MNHEY and CDR2 is SMNVEV in the germline V gene (reference sequence). The CDR3 length is 15 residues. Written as DNA, the CDR3 is TGTGCCAGCAGCCAGGGACAGGGGGAAGACCAGCCCCAGCATCTT. This codes for CASSQGQGEDQPQHL.

This clonotype was recorded many times. The chain has TRBV13 and TRBJ2-7; 11 nucleotides match TRBD2. This CDR3 has 15 amino acids. Germline CDR1 and CDR2: PRHDT and FYEKMQ (reference sequence). V lost 5 bases and J lost 6; bases outside the gene matches: 9. In DNA form, the CDR3 reads TGTGCCAGCAGCCCGTTAGCGGGAGGGGGGTCCGAGCAGTACTTC. Translation gives CASSPLAGGGSEQYF.

This clonotype occurred many times. The gene calls are TRBV28 and TRBJ2-5, with TRBD2 as a possible D gene (6 bases). CDR3 size: 15 residues. Trimming removed 5 bases at V and 4 bases at J, with 17 bases between. CDR1 MDHEN and CDR2 SYDVKM come from the germline V gene. CDR3 protein: CASSHQGGRRETQYF. The CDR3 bases are TGTGCCAGCAGTCATCAAGGAGGGCGAAGAGAGACCCAGTACTTC.

This clonotype was seen repeatedly, ten times or more. This chain joins TRBV5-1 and TRBJ2-2; D gene unclear. The CDR3 length is 15 residues. The V end lost 0 bases, the J end lost 0 bases, and 6 bases lay between the germline ends. Germline CDR1 reads SGHRS; CDR2 reads YFSETQ. CDR3 sequence: CASSLVQANTGELFF. Written as DNA, the CDR3 is TGCGCCAGCAGCTTGGTCCAGGCGAACACCGGGGAGCTGTTTTTT.

This clonotype was seen at least ten times. The chain has TRBV19 and TRBJ1-1, with D hard to call. Trimming stripped 3 bases from V and 2 bases from J, with 7 bases between. This CDR3 region has 13 residues. Germline V lookup: CDR1 LNHDA, CDR2 SQIVND (reference sequence). This CDR3 reads CASSMGGNTEAFF. CDR3 sequence (DNA): TGTGCCAGTAGTATGGGAGGTAACACTGAAGCTTTCTTT.

This clonotype occurred many times. The rearrangement uses TRBV30 and TRBJ2-1; 8 bases agree with TRBD2. The CDR3 has 14 amino acids. After removal of 4 bases from V and 0 bases from J, the junction contained 2 bases not matched to a gene. The germline V gene encodes CDR1 GTSNPN and CDR2 SVGIG (reference sequence). The CDR3 bases are TGTGCCTGGAACAGCGGGAGCTCCTACAATGAGCAGTTCTTC. This sequence encodes CAWNSGSSYNEQFF.

In this sample, this clonotype turned up a few times. The V gene is TRBV30, the J gene TRBJ1-2, with D perhaps TRBD1 (6 bases). Germline V gene lookup returns CDR1 GTSNPN and CDR2 SVGIG (reference sequence). The CDR3 is made up of 11 amino acids. Trimming stripped 8 bases from V and 6 bases from J, with 13 bases between. The CDR3 nucleotides are TGTGCCCGGCAGGGGTCTCATGGCTACACCTTC. Its protein is CARQGSHGYTF.

This chain uses TRBV15 with TRBJ1-2; the match to TRBD1 covers 7 bases. Germline CDR1 reads LNHNV; CDR2 reads YYDKDF (reference sequence). The CDR3 is 13 amino acids. After removal of 3 bases from V and 4 bases from J, the junction contained 2 bases not matched to a gene. CDR3 sequence: CATSSDRVYGYTF. The CDR3 bases are TGTGCCACCAGCAGCGACAGGGTCTATGGCTACACCTTC.